This T cell receptor beta chain was identified during a study of blood T cell repertoires in COVID-19. Study-level background: Samples of COVID-19 (acute and convalescent) were obtained from the United States, Italy and Spain. In each case, the material was cDNA or gDNA derived from T cells, B-cell-depleted T cells, or PBMCs.

This clone showed up just once. Under the authors' procedure: Estimation of nucleated cell counts relied on the amplification of reference gene primers. Repertoires were generated with immunoSEQ multiplex PCR, while TCRdb's copy carries only in-frame clones and drops some. V, J and clone size derive from that table, while D and trimming were established from the DNA sequence. The sample consists of fewer than 300,000 clones, approximately 90% of them appearing once. CDR1 and CDR2 from the germline V gene are LGHNT and FRNRAP. The CDR3 extends over 16 amino acids. V lost 5 bases and J lost 0, with 16 bases in between.

This chain connects TRBV12-5 to TRBJ1-1; tentative D call: TRBD1 (6 bases). This clonotype was obtained from a man aged 25 to 40 with acute or convalescent COVID-19. Sequenced input: peripheral blood. The CDR3 coding sequence is TGTGCTAGTGGTGACACAGGGTATACAATGAACACTGAAGCTTTCTTT. It specifies CASGDTGYTMNTEAFF. The whole variable domain, remainder taken from reference TRBV12-5 and TRBJ1-1, is DARVTQTPRHKVTEMGQEVTMRCQPILGHNTVFWYRQTMMQGLELLAYFRNRAPLDDSGMPKDRFSAEMPDATLATLKIQPSEPRDSAVYFCASGDTGYTMNTEAFFGQGTRLTVV.